Listed below are T cell receptor beta chains from one sample, sequenced in a study of T cell responses to AZD1222 COVID-19 vaccine. TCRdb's copy holds only in-frame clones and misses some; the assay was immunoSEQ multiplex PCR. The sample includes 15,000 or so clones, 88% of them seen just once. The specimen was peripheral blood, collected 28 days after the second AZD1222 dose. The receptors shown here come from an adult who received the AZD1222 COVID-19 vaccine. Each CDR3 is given with its conserved first and last residue. The D gene is left open where the match is weak. A row's size may be missing; if present it is once, few, many or a size class.

D | J | size | V | DNA | CDR3
NA | TRBJ2-3 | NA | TRBV24-1 | TGTGCCACCAGTGATGTTGAGGCGGACGCCAGGGATACGCAGTATTTT | CATSDVEADARDTQYF
NA | TRBJ2-7 | NA | TRBV4-3 | TGCGCCAGCAGCCAAGAATTACGGCTGGGCGTAGGGGGGGCCCGCTACGAGCAGTACTTC | CASSQELRLGVGGARYEQYF
TRBD1 | TRBJ1-2 | NA | TRBV7-8 | TGTGCCAGCAGCTTAGGGACAGGGGGCGTCGGTGGCTACACCTTC | CASSLGTGGVGGYTF
NA | TRBJ2-2 | NA | TRBV30 | TGTGCCTGGAGTGTACAAGGGGGGGCCCTCACCGGGGAGCTGTTTTTT | CAWSVQGGALTGELFF
NA | TRBJ1-6 | NA | TRBV30 | TGTGCCTGGAGTCGCCTCAGGAGCTCCTATAATTCACCCCTCCACTTT | CAWSRLRSSYNSPLHF
TRBD2 | TRBJ2-4 | NA | TRBV28 | TGTGCCACCCTGGGGACTAGCGGGAGTGGGGACATTCAGTACTTC | CATLGTSGSGDIQYF
NA | TRBJ1-1 | NA | TRBV28 | TGTGCCAGCAGTTTAAGGGGGTGGGGGCGGAACACTGAAGCTTTCTTT | CASSLRGWGRNTEAFF
TRBD1 | TRBJ1-2 | once | TRBV6-5 | TGTGCCAGCAGTTCGCCCCGACAGGGGACTAACTATGGCTACACCTTC | CASSSPRQGTNYGYTF
NA | TRBJ1-1 | NA | TRBV18 | TGTGCCAGCTCACCGTCGATCGACGTTGAGCGGGCTGAAGCTTTCTTT | CASSPSIDVERAEAFF
TRBD1 | TRBJ2-1 | NA | TRBV28 | TGTGCCAGCACTTTGGGACAGGGCCACAATGAGCAGTTCTTC | CASTLGQGHNEQFF
TRBD1 | TRBJ2-3 | NA | TRBV2 | TGTGCCAGCAGTGTTCAAACGACAGGGAAATCGCAGTATTTT | CASSVQTTGKSQYF
NA | TRBJ1-5 | NA | TRBV28 | TGTGCCAGCAGAGTTCTTGCGCAGCCCCAGCATTTT | CASRVLAQPQHF
TRBD1 | TRBJ1-6 | NA | TRBV6-1 | TGTGCCAGCAGTGACACCCCGAGACAGGGGGCACCCCTCCACTTT | CASSDTPRQGAPLHF
NA | TRBJ2-7 | NA | TRBV7-6 | TGTGCCAGCAGCTTAGGGCCCGCAGGATCGACCTACGAGCAGTACTTC | CASSLGPAGSTYEQYF
TRBD1 | TRBJ1-6 | NA | TRBV9 | TGTGCCAGCAGCGCCAGGGGGGCGAGTAATTCACCCCTCCACTTT | CASSARGASNSPLHF
NA | TRBJ1-4 | NA | TRBV18 | TGTGCCAGCTCACCGAGGGGTAATGAAAAACTGTTTTTT | CASSPRGNEKLFF
NA | TRBJ1-2 | NA | TRBV19 | TGTGCCAGTACCGAGACAGACGATTACTATGGCTACACCTTC | CASTETDDYYGYTF
NA | TRBJ1-3 | NA | TRBV13 | TGTGCCAGCAGCTCTCAGGGGAGAAACACCATATATTTT | CASSSQGRNTIYF
NA | TRBJ1-2 | NA | TRBV10-1 | TGCGCCAGCAGTGGGGGGACACTTTTTGGGATCTATGGCTACACCTTC | CASSGGTLFGIYGYTF
NA | TRBJ1-3 | NA | TRBV7-2 | TGTGCCAGCAGCTTAGACCGGACGGTCTCTGGAAACACCATATATTTT | CASSLDRTVSGNTIYF
NA | TRBJ1-5 | NA | TRBV10-3 | TGTGCCATCAGTGAAGACGATTCGAAGCCCCAGCATTTT | CAISEDDSKPQHF
TRBD1 | TRBJ1-4 | NA | TRBV9 | TGTGCCAGCAGCGCGTCCGGGACAGGGTATGAAAAACTGTTTTTT | CASSASGTGYEKLFF
TRBD1 | TRBJ2-1 | NA | TRBV19 | TGTGCCAGTAGCCGACAGGGGTCTAACAATGAGCAGTTCTTC | CASSRQGSNNEQFF
TRBD1 | TRBJ1-4 | few | TRBV11-2 | TGTGCCAGCAGAAATCCGGGACAGCCTAATGAAAAACTGTTTTTT | CASRNPGQPNEKLFF
TRBD1 | TRBJ1-1 | NA | TRBV18 | TGTGCCAGCTCACCACTACAGGGGTGGGAGAACACTGAAGCTTTCTTT | CASSPLQGWENTEAFF
NA | TRBJ1-2 | NA | TRBV20-1 | TGCAGTGCTAGTTTAGTTGTGGCGACAGTCGGAGGCTACACCTTC | CSASLVVATVGGYTF
NA | TRBJ1-2 | NA | TRBV28 | TGTGCCAGCAGTCAAGGAGGAACCTATGGCTACACCTTC | CASSQGGTYGYTF
TRBD1 | TRBJ2-2 | NA | TRBV7-2 | TGTGCCAGCAGCTTAGAGGGGGCGGACACCGGGGAGCTGTTTTTT | CASSLEGADTGELFF
TRBD1 | TRBJ1-4 | NA | TRBV10-3 | TGTGCCATCAGTGAGTCGGGCCCCGGACAGGTGGGAGAAAAACTGTTTTTT | CAISESGPGQVGEKLFF
NA | TRBJ1-4 | NA | TRBV10-3 | TGTGCCATCAGTGGGGGAGGTAGAGCAACTAATGAAAAACTGTTTTTT | CAISGGGRATNEKLFF
TRBD1 | TRBJ1-1 | NA | TRBV28 | TGTGCCAGCAGTTTGCCAGGGGGTCCGAGGACTGAAGCTTTCTTT | CASSLPGGPRTEAFF
TRBD2 | TRBJ2-3 | NA | TRBV9 | TGTGCCAGCAGCCCACTAGCGCTGAGCACAGATACGCAGTATTTT | CASSPLALSTDTQYF
TRBD1 | TRBJ1-2 | NA | TRBV9 | TGTGCCAGCAGCGAACTGCCGGGACAGGTTGGCTACACCTTC | CASSELPGQVGYTF
NA | TRBJ1-2 | NA | TRBV20-1 | TGCAGTGCTAGTTCGGGAGACTATGGCTACACCTTC | CSASSGDYGYTF
NA | TRBJ1-6 | NA | TRBV13 | TGTGCCAGCAGCGCCCCCGGGACACAAGGCGATTCACCCCTCCACTTT | CASSAPGTQGDSPLHF
TRBD1 | TRBJ2-2 | NA | TRBV3-1/TRBV3-2 | TGTGCCAGCAGCCAAGGGGACAGGGCCACCGGGGAGCTGTTTTTT | CASSQGDRATGELFF
NA | TRBJ1-2 | NA | TRBV28 | TGTGCCAGCAGTTTCGAATGGCAAGCCTTTTACACCTTC | CASSFEWQAFYTF
TRBD1 | TRBJ1-5 | NA | TRBV19 | TGTGCCAGTAGTTTACCCCGACAGGGTTTTTTTCAGCCCCAGCATTTT | CASSLPRQGFFQPQHF
NA | TRBJ2-7 | NA | TRBV5-1 | TGCGCCAGCAGCTTGAGCTCAGGGCCCTACGAGCAGTACTTC | CASSLSSGPYEQYF
NA | TRBJ2-1 | NA | TRBV7-3 | TGTGCCAGCAGCTTATGGCCAGGCAATGAGCAGTTCTTC | CASSLWPGNEQFF
TRBD2 | TRBJ2-3 | NA | TRBV5-8 | TGTGCCAGCAGCATTTCTAGCGGGGGGAAAGAAGATACGCAGTATTTT | CASSISSGGKEDTQYF
NA | TRBJ1-2 | NA | TRBV25-1 | TGTGCCAGCAGTGAATCGTTTGGGCAGACCTATGGCTACACCTTC | CASSESFGQTYGYTF
TRBD1 | TRBJ2-7 | NA | TRBV2 | TGTGCCAGCAGTGGGGCAGGGGGAGATCACGAGCAGTACTTC | CASSGAGGDHEQYF
NA | TRBJ1-1 | few | TRBV29-1 | TGCAGCGTTGATATTAAGGGGGGCACTGAAGCTTTCTTT | CSVDIKGGTEAFF
NA | TRBJ2-3 | once | TRBV7-3 | TGTGCCAGCAGCCCTAGTAGGGGGACAGATACGCAGTATTTT | CASSPSRGTDTQYF